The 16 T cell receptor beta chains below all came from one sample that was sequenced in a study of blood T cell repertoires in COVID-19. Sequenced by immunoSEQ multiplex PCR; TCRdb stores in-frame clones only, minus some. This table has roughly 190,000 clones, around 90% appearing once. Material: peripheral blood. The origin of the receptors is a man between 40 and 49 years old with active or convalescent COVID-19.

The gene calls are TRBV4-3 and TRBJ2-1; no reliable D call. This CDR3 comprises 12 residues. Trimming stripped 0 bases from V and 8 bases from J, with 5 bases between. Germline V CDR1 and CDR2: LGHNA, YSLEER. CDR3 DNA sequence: TGCGCCAGCAGCCAAGAGAGGTATGAGCAGTTCTTC. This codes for CASSQERYEQFF.

The CDR3 reads CASSLDGQGEETQYF. DNA for the CDR3: TGTGCCAGCAGCCTCGATGGACAGGGCGAAGAGACCCAGTACTTC. The chain has TRBV5-5 and TRBJ2-5; 8 positions match TRBD1. This CDR3 has 15 amino acids. Germline V gene lookup returns CDR1 SGHKS and CDR2 YYEKEE (reference sequence). With 4 bases clipped from V and 3 bases from J, the junction kept 8 bases outside the gene matches.

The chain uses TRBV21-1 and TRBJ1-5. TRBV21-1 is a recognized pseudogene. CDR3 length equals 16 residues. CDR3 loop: CASSKAGEDSNQPQHF. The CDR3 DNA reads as TGTGCCAGCAGCAAAGCAGGGGAGGATAGCAATCAGCCCCAGCATTTT.

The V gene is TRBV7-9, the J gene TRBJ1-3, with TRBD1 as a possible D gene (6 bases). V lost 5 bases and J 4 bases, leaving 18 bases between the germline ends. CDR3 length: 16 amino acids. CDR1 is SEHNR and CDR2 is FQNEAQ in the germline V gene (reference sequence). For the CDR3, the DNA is TGTGCCAGCAGCCCCCAGGGGTTGCTGCGAGGAAACACCATATATTTT. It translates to CASSPQGLLRGNTIYF.

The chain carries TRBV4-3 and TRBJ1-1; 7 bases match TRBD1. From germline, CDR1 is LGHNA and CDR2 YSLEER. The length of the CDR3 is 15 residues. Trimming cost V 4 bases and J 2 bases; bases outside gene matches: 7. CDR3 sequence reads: CASSRTRDSNTEAFF. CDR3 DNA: TGCGCCAGCAGCCGGACCCGGGACAGTAACACTGAAGCTTTCTTT.

The CDR3 region has the DNA TGTGCCAGTAGCACTGGACTAGCGGGAGTAGGGAACACCGGGGAGCTGTTTTTT. Translation gives CASSTGLAGVGNTGELFF. This chain uses TRBV19 with TRBJ2-2; 13 bases are a match to TRBD2. This CDR3 spans 18 amino acids. V lost 6 bases to trimming and J lost 1 base; unmatched junction nucleotides: 8. The germline V gene encodes CDR1 LNHDA and CDR2 SQIVND (reference sequence).

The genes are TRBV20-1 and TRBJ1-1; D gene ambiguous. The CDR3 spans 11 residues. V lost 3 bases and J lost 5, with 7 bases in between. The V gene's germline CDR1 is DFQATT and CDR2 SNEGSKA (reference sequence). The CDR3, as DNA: TGCAGTGCTAGCGGGGAGACTGAAGCTTTCTTT. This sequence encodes CSASGETEAFF.

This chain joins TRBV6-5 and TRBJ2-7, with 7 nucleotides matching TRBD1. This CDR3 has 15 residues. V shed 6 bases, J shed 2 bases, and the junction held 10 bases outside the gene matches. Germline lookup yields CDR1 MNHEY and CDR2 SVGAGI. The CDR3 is CASRTQGLGTYEQYF. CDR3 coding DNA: TGTGCCAGCAGAACACAGGGGCTGGGGACCTACGAGCAGTACTTC.

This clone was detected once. CDR3 sequence (DNA): TGTGCCAGAAAGGGACAGGGACTATCTGGCTACACCTTC. It translates to CARKGQGLSGYTF. The V call is TRBV2, the J call TRBJ1-2, with 9 nucleotides matching TRBD1. CDR1 is SNHLY and CDR2 is FYNNEI in the germline V gene. CDR3 length equals 13 residues. V shed 9 bases, J shed 7 bases, and the junction held 9 bases outside the gene matches.

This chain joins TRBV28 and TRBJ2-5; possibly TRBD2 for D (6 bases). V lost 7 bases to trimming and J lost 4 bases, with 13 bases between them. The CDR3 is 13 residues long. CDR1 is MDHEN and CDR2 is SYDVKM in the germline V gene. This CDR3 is CASIPGAGETQYF. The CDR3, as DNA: TGTGCCAGCATCCCGGGAGCGGGAGAGACCCAGTACTTC.

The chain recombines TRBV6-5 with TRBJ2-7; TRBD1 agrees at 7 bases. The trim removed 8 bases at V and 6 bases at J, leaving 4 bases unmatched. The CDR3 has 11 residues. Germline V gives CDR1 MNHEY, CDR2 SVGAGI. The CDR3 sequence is CASGDSLEQYF. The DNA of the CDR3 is TGTGCCAGCGGGGACAGCCTCGAGCAGTACTTC.

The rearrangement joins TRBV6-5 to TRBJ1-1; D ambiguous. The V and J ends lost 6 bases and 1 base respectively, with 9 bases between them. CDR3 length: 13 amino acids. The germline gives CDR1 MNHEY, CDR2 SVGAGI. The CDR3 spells CASRVHGNTEAFF. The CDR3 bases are TGTGCCAGCAGGGTCCACGGGAACACTGAAGCTTTCTTT.

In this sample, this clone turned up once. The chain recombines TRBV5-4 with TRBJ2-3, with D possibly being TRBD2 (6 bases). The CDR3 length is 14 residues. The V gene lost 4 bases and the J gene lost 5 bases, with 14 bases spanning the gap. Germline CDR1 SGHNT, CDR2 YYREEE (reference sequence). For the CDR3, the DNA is TGTGCCAGCAGCACATATGACGGGGGAGATACGCAGTATTTT. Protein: CASSTYDGGDTQYF.

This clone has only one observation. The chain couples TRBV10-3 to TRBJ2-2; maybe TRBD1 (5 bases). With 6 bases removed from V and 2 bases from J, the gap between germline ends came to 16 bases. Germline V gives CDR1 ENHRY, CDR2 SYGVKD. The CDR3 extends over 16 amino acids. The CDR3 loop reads CAISLSQGTNTGELFF. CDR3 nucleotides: TGTGCCATCAGCCTCTCGCAGGGAACCAACACCGGGGAGCTGTTTTTT.

This CDR3 is CASSWSQGGNNEQFF. The CDR3 DNA reads TGTGCCAGCAGTTGGTCCCAGGGAGGCAACAATGAGCAGTTCTTC. The J gene is TRBJ2-1, the V gene TRBV6-5; possibly TRBD2 for D (6 bases). Looked up from germline, CDR1 is MNHEY and CDR2 is SVGAGI. V lost 4 bases, J lost 5 bases, and 15 bases lay in between. The CDR3 has 15 residues.

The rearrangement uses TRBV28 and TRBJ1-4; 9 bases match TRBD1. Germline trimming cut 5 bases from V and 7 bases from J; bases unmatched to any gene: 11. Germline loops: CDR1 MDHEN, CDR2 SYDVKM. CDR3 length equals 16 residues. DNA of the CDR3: TGTGCCAGCAGTCGGACAGGGGACCTCCTCCGTGAAAAACTGTTTTTT. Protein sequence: CASSRTGDLLREKLFF.